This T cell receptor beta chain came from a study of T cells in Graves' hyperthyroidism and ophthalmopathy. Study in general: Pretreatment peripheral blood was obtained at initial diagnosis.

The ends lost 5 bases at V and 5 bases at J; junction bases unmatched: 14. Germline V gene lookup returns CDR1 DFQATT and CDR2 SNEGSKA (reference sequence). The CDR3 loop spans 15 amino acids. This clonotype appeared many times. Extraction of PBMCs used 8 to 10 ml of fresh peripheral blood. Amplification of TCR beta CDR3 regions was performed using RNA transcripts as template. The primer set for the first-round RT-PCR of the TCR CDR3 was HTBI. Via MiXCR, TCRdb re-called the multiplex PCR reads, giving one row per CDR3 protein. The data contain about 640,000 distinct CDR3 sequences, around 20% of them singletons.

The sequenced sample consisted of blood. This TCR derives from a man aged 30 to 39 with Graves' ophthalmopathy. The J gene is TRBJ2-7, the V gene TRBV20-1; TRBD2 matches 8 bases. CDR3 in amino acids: CSASSVSGSGDEQYF. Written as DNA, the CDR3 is TGCAGTGCTTCCTCCGTAAGCGGGAGTGGCGACGAGCAGTACTTC.